Below are 7 T cell receptor beta chains sequenced from a single sample in a study of blood T cells in healthy people across ages. PCR was performed a second time for 7 to 11 cycles using a sample-barcoded 5' primer and a J-beta primer mix. TCRdb reprocessed the 5' RACE reads via MiXCR and lists one record per CDR3 protein. The sample has approximately 900,000 distinct CDR3 sequences, 29% seen once. The same specimen was also included in a second study, on T cells of mothers and their children.

Sequences were obtained from blood. Receptor source: a woman aged 40 to 50 in good health.

Remarks on this clonotype: This could be a read error, since a much larger clone is one nucleotide away. CDR3: CASGQEGEQYF. In DNA form, the CDR3 reads TGCGCCAGCGGCCAAGAGGGCGAGCAGTACTTC. The V gene is TRBV4-1, the J gene TRBJ2-7; tentative D call: TRBD2 (5 bases). The CDR3 is 11 residues long. Germline values: CDR1 MGHRA, CDR2 YSYEKL.

In this sample, this clonotype turned up many times. V and J are TRBV5-1 and TRBJ2-7; a possible D gene is TRBD1 (6 bases). Germline assignment: CDR1 SGHRS and CDR2 YFSETQ. The V gene lost 2 bases and the J gene lost 3 bases, with 12 bases spanning the gap. The CDR3 loop spans 14 amino acids. The CDR3 nucleotides are TGCGCCAGCAGCTTCTTCCGGGACAACTACGAGCAGTACTTC. The encoded protein is CASSFFRDNYEQYF. Full variable domain (remainder filled in from reference TRBV5-1 and TRBJ2-7): KAGVTQTPRYLIKTRGQQVTLSCSPISGHRSVSWYQQTPGQGLQFLFEYFSETQRNKGNFPGRFSGRQFSNSRSEMNVSTLELGDSALYLCASSFFRDNYEQYFGPGTRLTVT.

J is TRBJ1-2 and V is TRBV29-1; a weak D match, TRBD1 (5 bases). The V end was cut by 5 bases, the J end by 6 bases, with 31 bases between. The CDR3 is 18 amino acids. From germline, CDR1 is SQVTM and CDR2 ANQGSEA. The DNA of the CDR3 is TGCAGCGTTTGGGCCCGTTTGGGCCAGACAAGGGGCAATAATGGCTACACCTTC. It specifies CSVWARLGQTRGNNGYTF.

The chain recombines TRBV12-3 or TRBV12-4 with TRBJ1-2; D remains unclear. The CDR3 sequence is 13 residues long. Trimming removed 5 bases at V and 5 bases at J, with 12 bases between. The CDR3 region is CASSRGVFYGYTF. CDR3 nucleotide sequence: TGTGCCAGCAGTCGCGGGGTTTTTTATGGCTACACCTTC.

The gene calls are TRBV5-1 and TRBJ1-2, with D uncertain. Germline values: CDR1 SGHRS, CDR2 YFSETQ. The germline V and J ends were trimmed by 4 bases and 4 bases, with 20 bases remaining between them. This CDR3 is built from 16 residues. The CDR3 DNA reads TGCGCCAGCAGCCCCTCCTTCAGGAGTCTGGGCTATGGCTACACCTTC. It specifies CASSPSFRSLGYGYTF.

A few counts support this clonotype. CDR3 nucleotide sequence: TGTGCCAGCGGGATCACAGGACTGGACGAGACCCAGTACTTC. Translated: CASGITGLDETQYF. The chain links TRBV28 to TRBJ2-5; D may match TRBD1 or TRBD2 (5 bases each). The CDR3 is made up of 14 amino acids. Germline V gene sequence: CDR1 MDHEN, CDR2 SYDVKM. V lost 8 bases to trimming and J lost 5 bases, with 18 bases between them.

The rearrangement uses TRBV9 and TRBJ2-1, with D possibly being TRBD2 (6 bases). CDR1 and CDR2 (germline): SGDLS, YYNGEE. This CDR3 has 15 amino acids. V shed 0 bases and J shed 4 bases, with 11 bases lying between them. CDR3 DNA sequence: TGTGCCAGCAGCGTAGGGGGGGTCCTTTACAATGAGCAGTTCTTC. This gives the protein CASSVGGVLYNEQFF.